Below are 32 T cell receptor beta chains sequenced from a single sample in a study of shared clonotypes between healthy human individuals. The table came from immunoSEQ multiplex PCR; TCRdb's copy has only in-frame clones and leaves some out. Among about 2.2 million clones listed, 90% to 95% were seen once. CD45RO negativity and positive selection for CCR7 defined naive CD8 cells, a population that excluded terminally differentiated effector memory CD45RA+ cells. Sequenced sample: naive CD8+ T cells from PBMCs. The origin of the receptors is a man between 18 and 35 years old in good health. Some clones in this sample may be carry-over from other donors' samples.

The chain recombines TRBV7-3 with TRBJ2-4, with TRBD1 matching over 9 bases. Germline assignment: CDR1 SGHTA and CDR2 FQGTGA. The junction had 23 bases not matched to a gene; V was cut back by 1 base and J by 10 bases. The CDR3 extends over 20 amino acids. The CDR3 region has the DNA TGTGCCAGCAGCTTAAGCCGCACACTGGGACAGGGAGAAATCCCAGGGATTCAGTACTTC. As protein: CASSLSRTLGQGEIPGIQYF.

The CDR3 DNA is TGTGCCAGCACCCCACGTGGGGGACAGGGACCCGAGCAGTACTTC. The encoded protein is CASTPRGGQGPEQYF. The V call is TRBV11-2, the J call TRBJ2-7; 9 nucleotides agree with TRBD1. Germline lookup yields CDR1 SGHAT and CDR2 FQNNGV. The CDR3 runs 15 residues. V lost 7 bases to trimming and J lost 6 bases; unmatched junction nucleotides: 13.

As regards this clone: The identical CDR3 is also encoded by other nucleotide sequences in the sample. The CDR3 region is CASSPGTGDGYTF. The CDR3 region has the DNA TGTGCCAGTAGTCCCGGGACAGGGGATGGCTACACCTTC. The chain uses TRBV19 and TRBJ1-2; 10 bases match TRBD1. The CDR3 is made up of 13 amino acids. Trimming cost V 5 bases and J 6 bases; bases outside gene matches: 3. Germline CDR1 is LNHDA and CDR2 is SQIVND (reference sequence).

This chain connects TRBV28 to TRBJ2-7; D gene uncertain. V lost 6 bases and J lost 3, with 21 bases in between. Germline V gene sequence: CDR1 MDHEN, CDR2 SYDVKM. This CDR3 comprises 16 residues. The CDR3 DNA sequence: TGTGCCAGCAGACCGACCGGGCTTCTTCTTAACTACGAGCAGTACTTC. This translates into CASRPTGLLLNYEQYF.

CDR3 amino acids: CASSVGARGAYEQYF. The CDR3 nucleotides are TGTGCCAGCAGCGTAGGGGCCAGGGGTGCCTACGAGCAGTACTTC. This sequence joins TRBV9 and TRBJ2-7, with D perhaps matching TRBD1 (6 bases). Germline V CDR1 and CDR2: SGDLS, YYNGEE. This CDR3 spans 15 amino acids. V was shortened by 0 bases and J by 2 bases, with 12 bases between the two germline ends.

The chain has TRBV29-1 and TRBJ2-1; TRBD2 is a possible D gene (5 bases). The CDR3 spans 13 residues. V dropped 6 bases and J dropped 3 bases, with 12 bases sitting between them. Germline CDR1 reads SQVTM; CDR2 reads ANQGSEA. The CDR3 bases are TGCAGCGTCGCGGGTCAGCACTACAATGAGCAGTTCTTC. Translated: CSVAGQHYNEQFF.

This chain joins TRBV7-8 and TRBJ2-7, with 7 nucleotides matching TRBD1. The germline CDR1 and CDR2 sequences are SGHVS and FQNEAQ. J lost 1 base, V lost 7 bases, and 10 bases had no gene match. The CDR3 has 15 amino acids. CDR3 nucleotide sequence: TGTGCCAGCACCCCCCAAGGGACAGTTTCCTACGAGCAGTACTTC. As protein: CASTPQGTVSYEQYF.

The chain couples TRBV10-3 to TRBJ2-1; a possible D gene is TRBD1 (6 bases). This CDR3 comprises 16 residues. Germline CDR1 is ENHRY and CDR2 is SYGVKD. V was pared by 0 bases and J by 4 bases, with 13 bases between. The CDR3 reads CAISESIGGAYNEQFF. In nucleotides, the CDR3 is TGTGCCATCAGTGAGTCGATTGGGGGCGCGTACAATGAGCAGTTCTTC.

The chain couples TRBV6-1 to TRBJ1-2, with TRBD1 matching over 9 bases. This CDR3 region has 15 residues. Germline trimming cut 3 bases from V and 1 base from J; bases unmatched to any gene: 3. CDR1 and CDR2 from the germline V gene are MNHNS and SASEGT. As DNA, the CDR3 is TGTGCCAGCAGTGATTGGGACAGGGTTAACTATGGCTACACCTTC. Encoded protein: CASSDWDRVNYGYTF.

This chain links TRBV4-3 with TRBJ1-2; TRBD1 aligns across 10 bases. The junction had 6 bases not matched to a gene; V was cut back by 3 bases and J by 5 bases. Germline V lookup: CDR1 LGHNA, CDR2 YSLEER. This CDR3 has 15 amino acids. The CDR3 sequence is CASSHPGTGEYGYTF. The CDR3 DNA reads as TGCGCCAGCAGCCACCCCGGGACAGGGGAGTATGGCTACACCTTC.

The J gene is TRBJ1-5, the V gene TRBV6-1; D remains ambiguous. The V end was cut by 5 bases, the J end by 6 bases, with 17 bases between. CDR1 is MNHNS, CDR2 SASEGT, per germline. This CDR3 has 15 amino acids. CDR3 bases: TGTGCCAGCAGTCAGCTCCGGGCCCCCACTCAGCCCCAGCATTTT. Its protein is CASSQLRAPTQPQHF.

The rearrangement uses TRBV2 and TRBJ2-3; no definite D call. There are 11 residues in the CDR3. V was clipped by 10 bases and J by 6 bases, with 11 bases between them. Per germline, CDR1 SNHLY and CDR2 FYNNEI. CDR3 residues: CATARPDTQYF. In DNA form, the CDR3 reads TGTGCCACCGCCCGACCCGATACGCAGTATTTT.

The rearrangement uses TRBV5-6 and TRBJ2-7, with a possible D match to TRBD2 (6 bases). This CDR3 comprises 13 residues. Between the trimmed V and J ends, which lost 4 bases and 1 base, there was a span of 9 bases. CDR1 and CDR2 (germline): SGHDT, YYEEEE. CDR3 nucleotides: TGTGCCAGCAGCCCGGAGGGTTCCTACGAGCAGTACTTC. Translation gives CASSPEGSYEQYF.

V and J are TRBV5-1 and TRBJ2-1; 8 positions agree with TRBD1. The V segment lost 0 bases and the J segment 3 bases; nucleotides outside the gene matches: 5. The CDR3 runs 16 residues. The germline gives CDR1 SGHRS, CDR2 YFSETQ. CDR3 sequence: CASSLVGTGGYNEQFF. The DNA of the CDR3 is TGCGCCAGCAGCTTGGTGGGTACAGGGGGCTACAATGAGCAGTTCTTC.

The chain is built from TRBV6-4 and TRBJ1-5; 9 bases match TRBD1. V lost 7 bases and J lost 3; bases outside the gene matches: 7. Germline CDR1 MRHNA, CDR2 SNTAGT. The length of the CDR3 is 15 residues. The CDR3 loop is CASNPGQGVNQPQHF. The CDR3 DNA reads TGTGCCAGCAACCCGGGACAGGGAGTCAATCAGCCCCAGCATTTT.

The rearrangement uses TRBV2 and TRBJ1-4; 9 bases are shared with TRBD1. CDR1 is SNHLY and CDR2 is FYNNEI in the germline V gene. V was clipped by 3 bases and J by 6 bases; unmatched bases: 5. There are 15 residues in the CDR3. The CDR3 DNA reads TGTGCCAGCAGTGAGCCGGGACAGGGACATGAAAAACTGTTTTTT. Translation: CASSEPGQGHEKLFF.

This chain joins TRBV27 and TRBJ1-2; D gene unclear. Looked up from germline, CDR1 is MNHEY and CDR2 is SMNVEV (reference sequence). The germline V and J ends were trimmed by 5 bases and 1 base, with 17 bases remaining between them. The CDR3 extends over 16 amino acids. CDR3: CASSSRGAANNYGYTF. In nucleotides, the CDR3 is TGTGCCAGCAGTAGCCGAGGAGCAGCCAATAACTATGGCTACACCTTC.

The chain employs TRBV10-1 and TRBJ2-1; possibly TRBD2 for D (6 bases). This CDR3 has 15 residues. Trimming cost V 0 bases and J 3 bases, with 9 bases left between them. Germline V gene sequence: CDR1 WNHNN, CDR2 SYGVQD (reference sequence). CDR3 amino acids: CASSESIADYNEQFF. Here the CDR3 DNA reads TGCGCCAGCAGTGAGTCGATAGCGGACTACAATGAGCAGTTCTTC.

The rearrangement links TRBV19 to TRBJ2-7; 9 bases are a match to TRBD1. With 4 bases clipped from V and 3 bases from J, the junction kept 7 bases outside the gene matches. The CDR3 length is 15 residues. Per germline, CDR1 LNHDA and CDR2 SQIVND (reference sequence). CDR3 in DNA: TGTGCCAGTAGTAATCGACAGGGGGGCCACTACGAGCAGTACTTC. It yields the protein CASSNRQGGHYEQYF. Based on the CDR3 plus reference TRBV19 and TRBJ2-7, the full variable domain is DGGITQSPKYLFRKEGQNVTLSCEQNLNHDAMYWYRQDPGQGLRLIYYSQIVNDFQKGDIAEGYSVSREKKESFPLTVTSAQKNPTAFYLCASSNRQGGHYEQYFGPGTRLTVT.

CDR3 nucleotides: TGTGCCAGTAGAACCCCTGGTGTCTCTGGAAACACCATATATTTT. Translated: CASRTPGVSGNTIYF. This chain uses TRBV19 with TRBJ1-3; the D is unclear. Deletions cut 6 bases from V and 0 bases from J, with 12 bases between. The CDR3 totals 15 residues. CDR1 and CDR2 from the germline V gene are LNHDA and SQIVND (reference sequence).

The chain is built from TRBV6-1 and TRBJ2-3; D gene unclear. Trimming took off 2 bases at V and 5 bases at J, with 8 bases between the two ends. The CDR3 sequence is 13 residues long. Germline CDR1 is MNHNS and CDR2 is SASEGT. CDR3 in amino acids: CASSERWVDTQYF. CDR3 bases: TGTGCCAGCAGTGAAAGATGGGTAGATACGCAGTATTTT.

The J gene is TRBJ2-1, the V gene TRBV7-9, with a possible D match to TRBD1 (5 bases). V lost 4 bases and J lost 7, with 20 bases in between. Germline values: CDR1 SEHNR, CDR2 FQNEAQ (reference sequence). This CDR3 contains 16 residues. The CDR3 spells CASSSTQDLNRNEQFF. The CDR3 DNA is TGTGCCAGCAGCTCCACCCAGGACCTGAACAGGAATGAGCAGTTCTTC.

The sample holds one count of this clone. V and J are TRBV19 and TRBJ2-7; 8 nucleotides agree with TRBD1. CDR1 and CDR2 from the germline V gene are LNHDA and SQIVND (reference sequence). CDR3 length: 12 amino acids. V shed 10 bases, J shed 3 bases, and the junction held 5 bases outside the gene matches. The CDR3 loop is CATSTGVYEQYF. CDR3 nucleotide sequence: TGTGCCACCTCGACAGGGGTCTACGAGCAGTACTTC.

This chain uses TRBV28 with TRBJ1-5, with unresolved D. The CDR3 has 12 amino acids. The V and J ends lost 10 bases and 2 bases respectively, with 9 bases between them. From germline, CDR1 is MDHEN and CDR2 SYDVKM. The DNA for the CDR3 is TGTGCCACCCTTTACCGCAATCAGCCCCAGCATTTT. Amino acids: CATLYRNQPQHF.

The CDR3 reads CASTRDRGTGELFF. The CDR3 nucleotides are TGTGCCAGCACTCGGGACCGGGGCACCGGGGAGCTGTTTTTT. V and J are TRBV6-5 and TRBJ2-2, with D possibly called TRBD1 or TRBD2 (5 bases each). CDR1 and CDR2 (germline): MNHEY, SVGAGI. This CDR3 spans 14 amino acids. Trimming cost V 7 bases and J 4 bases, with 13 bases left between them.

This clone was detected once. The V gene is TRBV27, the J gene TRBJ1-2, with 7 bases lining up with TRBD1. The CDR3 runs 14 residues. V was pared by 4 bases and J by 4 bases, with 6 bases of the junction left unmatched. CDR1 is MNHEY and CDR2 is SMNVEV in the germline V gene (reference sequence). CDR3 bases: TGTGCCAGCAGTTCCACAGGGGCCTCCTATGGCTACACCTTC. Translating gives CASSSTGASYGYTF.

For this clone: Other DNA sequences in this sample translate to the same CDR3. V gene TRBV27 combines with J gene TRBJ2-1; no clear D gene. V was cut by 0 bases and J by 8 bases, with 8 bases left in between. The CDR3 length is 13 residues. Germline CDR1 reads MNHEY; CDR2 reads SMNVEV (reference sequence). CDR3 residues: CASSLSSGDEQFF. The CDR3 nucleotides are TGTGCCAGCAGTTTATCAAGTGGCGATGAGCAGTTCTTC.

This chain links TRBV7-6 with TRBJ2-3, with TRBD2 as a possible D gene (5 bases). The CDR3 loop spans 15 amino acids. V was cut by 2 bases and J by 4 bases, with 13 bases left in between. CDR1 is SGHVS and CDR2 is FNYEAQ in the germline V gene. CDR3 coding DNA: TGTGCCAGCAGCTTATTTGCCTCACTAGCAGATACGCAGTATTTT. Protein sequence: CASSLFASLADTQYF. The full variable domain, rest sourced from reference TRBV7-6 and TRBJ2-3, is GAGVSQSPRYKVTKRGQDVALRCDPISGHVSLYWYRQALGQGPEFLTYFNYEAQQDKSGLPNDRFSAERPEGSISTLTIQRTEQRDSAMYRCASSLFASLADTQYFGPGTRLTVL.

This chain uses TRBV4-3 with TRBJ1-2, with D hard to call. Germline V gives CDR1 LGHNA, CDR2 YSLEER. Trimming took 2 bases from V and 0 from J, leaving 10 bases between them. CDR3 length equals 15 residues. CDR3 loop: CASSQSIRSNYGYTF. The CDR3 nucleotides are TGCGCCAGCAGCCAATCAATTCGGTCTAACTATGGCTACACCTTC.

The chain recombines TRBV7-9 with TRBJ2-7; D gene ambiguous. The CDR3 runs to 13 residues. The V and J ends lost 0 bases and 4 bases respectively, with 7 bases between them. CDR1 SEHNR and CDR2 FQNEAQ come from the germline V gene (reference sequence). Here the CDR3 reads CASSLAVAYEQYF. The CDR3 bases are TGTGCCAGCAGCTTAGCCGTGGCATACGAGCAGTACTTC.

CDR3 nucleotides: TGTGCCAGAGGGGGACAGGGGTCCTACGAGCAGTACTTC. It codes for CARGGQGSYEQYF. The chain combines TRBV19 with TRBJ2-7; TRBD1 agrees at 10 bases. With 9 bases clipped from V and 1 base from J, the junction kept 3 bases outside the gene matches. The CDR3 runs to 13 residues. Looked up from germline, CDR1 is LNHDA and CDR2 is SQIVND (reference sequence).

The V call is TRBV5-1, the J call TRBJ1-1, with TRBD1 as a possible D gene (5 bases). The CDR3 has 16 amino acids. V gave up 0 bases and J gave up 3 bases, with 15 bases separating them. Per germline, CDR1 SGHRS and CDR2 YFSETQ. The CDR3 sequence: CASSLAPAGSDTEAFF. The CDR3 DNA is TGCGCCAGCAGCTTGGCCCCGGCAGGGTCGGACACTGAAGCTTTCTTT.